This T cell receptor (beta chain) originates from a study of early T cells in non-severe SARS-CoV-2 infection. Study summary: Whole-blood bulk RNA, unsorted, was sequenced, and chains were unpaired.

Germline V lookup: CDR1 MGHRA, CDR2 YSYEKL. Between the trimmed V and J ends, which lost 0 bases and 5 bases, there was a span of 13 bases. This CDR3 spans 15 amino acids. The study, taken as a whole, reports: Clonotype matching in VDJdb favored anti-spike CD8 responses and did not capture private and CD4 specificities.

Unique molecular identifiers were affixed to single, distinct cDNA molecules. Each CDR3 protein gets one entry after TCRdb re-called the 5' RACE reads with MiXCR. The table lists 30,000 to 35,000 distinct CDR3 sequences, 3.5% to 5% of them singletons. This clonotype was seen repeatedly, ten times or more. What it binds is not known. The sequenced sample was whole blood. This chain uses TRBV4-1 with TRBJ1-2; maybe TRBD1 (5 bases). The TCR was taken from an adult who was a healthcare worker with PCR-confirmed SARS-CoV-2 infection or an uninfected control (not recorded which). The DNA for the CDR3 is TGCGCCAGCAGCCAAGATGGGGCAGGATCATATGGCTACACCTTC. Protein sequence: CASSQDGAGSYGYTF.